This T cell receptor (beta chain) came from a study of OX40 agonist ivuxolimab in advanced cancers. Some background on the complete study: Ivuxolimab was an agonistic, fully human IgG2 monoclonal antibody directed against OX40 (CD134), a costimulatory receptor. Intravenous ivuxolimab was administered to patients every 2 weeks at six dose levels: 0.01, 0.1, 0.3, 1.5, 3 and 10 mg/kg. Of the roughly 50 dose-escalation patients, hepatocellular carcinoma was present in 19, melanoma in approximately 15, renal cell carcinoma in 9 and head and neck cancer in 9. The dose-escalation cohort was roughly 80% male with a mean age of around 64 years, ranging from about 23 to 85. Patients were allowed to have had prior anti-PD-1, anti-PD-L1 or anti-CTLA-4 therapy, and approximately 43% of the dose-escalation patients had previously received checkpoint inhibitors. Partial responses were achieved by three dose-escalation patients, of whom one had hepatocellular carcinoma and two had cutaneous melanoma. The point of sequencing TCRbeta in the periphery was to test whether ivuxolimab changed TCR sequence diversity and drove clonal T-cell expansion. The monotherapy dose-escalation portion (N of about 57 patients) of the phase I ivuxolimab trial is reported in the paper.

The trial excluded patients who had a history of autoimmune disease or who were on systemic immunosuppression. Peripheral blood for TCR sequencing was collected from all dose cohorts at baseline, on cycle 4 day 1, and on cycle 7 day 1. The samples were drawn from a first-in-human, open-label, multicenter phase I dose-escalation trial of ivuxolimab. Adults with locally advanced or metastatic head and neck squamous cell, hepatocellular, melanoma or renal cell carcinoma were enrolled in the trial. Before TCR sequencing, CD4+ T cells and CD8+ T cells from peripheral blood were sorted into separate populations. Overall study outcomes, separate from this receptor: On average, CD8+ T cells showed more expanded clones than CD4+ T cells after ivuxolimab. Low levels of normalized T-cell clonal expansion were also seen in some patients who did not respond. In the 0.1-3.0 mg/kg groups, partial responders were among the patients with the lowest normalized peripheral clonal expansion, particularly in CD8+ T cells. At doses of 0.1 to 3.0 mg/kg, clonal expansion of both CD4+ and CD8+ T cells in blood was seen between baseline and week 6. Antigen specificity was not determined for the clonally expanded peripheral T cells.

The CDR3 goes from the cysteine to the phenylalanine over 15 residues. Only the CDR3 region is kept as DNA, spanning 45 bases read in frame from base 1. At the junction V is shortened by 0 bases and J by 2 bases, with 9 bases in between. Via the germline V gene, CDR1 is SGHDT and CDR2 YYEEEE. In regard to this clone: Its antigen is still unknown. No per-base quality is available; no much larger clone lies one base away.

Genomic DNA was isolated from the sorted cells so that the TCRbeta CDR3 region could be sequenced. TCRbeta CDR3 regions were sequenced using the immunoSEQ Assay. Sourced from immuneACCESS, this table was stored by TCRdb with only in-frame sequences that have V and J called. A share of the clones is absent; for the studies checked, an unresolved V gene accounts for under half, and the remainder has no known explanation. Across this sample there are 70,000 or so clones, with roughly 90% seen only once. The ten largest make up 10% of the sample. This receptor was taken from an adult with an advanced solid tumor such as melanoma, head and neck, liver or kidney cancer. The receptor chain draws on TRBV5-6 and TRBJ1-5, and the D gene may be TRBD1, 5 bases matching. This specimen was CD4+ or CD8+ T cells sorted from blood, taken in a trial of the OX40 agonist ivuxolimab. In nucleotides, the sequence is TGTGCCAGCAGCTTGGCACAGGTGGGCAATCAGCCCCAGCATTTT. It specifies CASSLAQVGNQPQHF.